This TCR beta chain originates from a study of CD8+ T cells in alopecia areata. Germline V CDR1 and CDR2: SEHNR, FQNEAQ (reference sequence). The CDR3 length is 12 residues. Trimming removed 5 bases at V and 5 bases at J, with 9 bases between. Following extraction, RNA underwent reverse transcription to cDNA, which served as the sequencing template. TCRdb's table, derived via immunoSEQ multiplex PCR, lists solely in-frame clones and lacks some. The sample includes more than 95,000 clones, roughly 50% of them seen just once. From PBMCs, CD4+ and CD8+ T cells were sorted. The material sequenced was NKG2D-low CD8+ T cells sorted from blood. This receptor was identified in a human donor with alopecia areata. J is TRBJ2-5 and V is TRBV7-9; a weak D match, TRBD2 (5 bases). CDR3 residues: CASSASSETQYF. DNA for the CDR3: TGTGCCAGCAGCGCTAGCAGTGAGACCCAGTACTTC.